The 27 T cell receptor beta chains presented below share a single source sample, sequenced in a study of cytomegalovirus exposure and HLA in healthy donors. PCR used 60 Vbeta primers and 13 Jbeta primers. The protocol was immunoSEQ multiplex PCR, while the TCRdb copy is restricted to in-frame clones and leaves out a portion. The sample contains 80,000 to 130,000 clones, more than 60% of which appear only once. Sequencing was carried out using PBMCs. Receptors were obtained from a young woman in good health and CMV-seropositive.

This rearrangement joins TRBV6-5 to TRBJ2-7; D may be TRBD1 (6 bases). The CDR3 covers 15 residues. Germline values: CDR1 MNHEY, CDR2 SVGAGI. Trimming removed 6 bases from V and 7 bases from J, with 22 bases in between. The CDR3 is CASRSYRDAVEEQYF. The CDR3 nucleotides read TGTGCCAGCAGAAGTTACAGGGACGCGGTGGAGGAGCAGTACTTC.

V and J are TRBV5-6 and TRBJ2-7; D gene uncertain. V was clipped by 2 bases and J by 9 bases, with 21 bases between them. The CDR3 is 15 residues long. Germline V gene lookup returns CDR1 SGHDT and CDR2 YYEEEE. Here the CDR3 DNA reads TGTGCCAGCAGCTTAACAACCCATCCTTACCTTGGGCAGTACTTC. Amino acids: CASSLTTHPYLGQYF.

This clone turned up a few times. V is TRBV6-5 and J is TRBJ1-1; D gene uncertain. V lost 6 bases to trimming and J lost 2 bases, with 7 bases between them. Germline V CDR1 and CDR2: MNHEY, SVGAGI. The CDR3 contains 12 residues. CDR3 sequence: CASSYRNTEAFF. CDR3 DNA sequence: TGTGCCAGCAGCTACCGTAACACTGAAGCTTTCTTT.

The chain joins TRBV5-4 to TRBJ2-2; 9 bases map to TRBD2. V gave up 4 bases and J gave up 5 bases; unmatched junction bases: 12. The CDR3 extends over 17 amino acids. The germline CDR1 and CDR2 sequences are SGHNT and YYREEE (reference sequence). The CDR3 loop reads CASSPPLAGPRTGELFF. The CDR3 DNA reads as TGTGCCAGCAGCCCTCCCCTAGCGGGACCTAGGACCGGGGAGCTGTTTTTT. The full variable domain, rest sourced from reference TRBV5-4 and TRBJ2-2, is ETGVTQSPTHLIKTRGQQVTLRCSSQSGHNTVSWYQQALGQGPQFIFQYYREEENGRGNFPPRFSGLQFPNYSSELNVNALELDDSALYLCASSPPLAGPRTGELFFGEGSRLTVL.

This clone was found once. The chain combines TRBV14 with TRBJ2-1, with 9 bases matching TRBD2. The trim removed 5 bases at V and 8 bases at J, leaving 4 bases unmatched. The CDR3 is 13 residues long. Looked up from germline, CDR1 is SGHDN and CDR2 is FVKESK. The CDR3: CASSSLAGYEQFF. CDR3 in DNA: TGTGCCAGCAGCTCCCTAGCGGGATATGAGCAGTTCTTC.

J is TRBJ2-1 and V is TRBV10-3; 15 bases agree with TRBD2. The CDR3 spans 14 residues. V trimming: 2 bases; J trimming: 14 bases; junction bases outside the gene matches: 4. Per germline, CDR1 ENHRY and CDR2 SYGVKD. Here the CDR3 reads CAISEGLAGGEEFF. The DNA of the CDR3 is TGTGCCATCAGTGAGGGACTAGCGGGAGGGGAGGAGTTCTTC.

The CDR3 loop reads CASRRQGFQPQHF. DNA for the CDR3: TGTGCCAGCAGACGACAGGGGTTTCAGCCCCAGCATTTT. The V call is TRBV6-1, the J call TRBJ1-5, with 8 bases fitting TRBD1. The length of the CDR3 is 13 residues. Germline V gene lookup returns CDR1 MNHNS and CDR2 SASEGT. V was clipped by 6 bases and J by 6 bases; unmatched bases: 4.

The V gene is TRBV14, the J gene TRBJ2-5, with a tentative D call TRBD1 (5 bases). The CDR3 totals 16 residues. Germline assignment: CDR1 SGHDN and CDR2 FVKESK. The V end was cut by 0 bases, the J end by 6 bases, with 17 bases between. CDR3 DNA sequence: TGTGCCAGCAGCCAAGAGGGTGGCGTAGGGGAAAAGACCCAGTACTTC. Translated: CASSQEGGVGEKTQYF.

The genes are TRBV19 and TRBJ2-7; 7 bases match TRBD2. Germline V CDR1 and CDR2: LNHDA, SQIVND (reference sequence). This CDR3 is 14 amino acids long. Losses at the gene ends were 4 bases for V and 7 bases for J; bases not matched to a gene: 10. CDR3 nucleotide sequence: TGTGCCAGTAGTACCCCCGGGACTACGAGGGAGCAGTACTTC. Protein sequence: CASSTPGTTREQYF.

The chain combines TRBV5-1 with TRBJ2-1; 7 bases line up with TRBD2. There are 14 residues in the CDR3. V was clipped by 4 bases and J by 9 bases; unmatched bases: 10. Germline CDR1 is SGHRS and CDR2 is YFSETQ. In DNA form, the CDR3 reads TGCGCCAGCAGCCCGGGCCCAAGGGAGGGTGAGCAGTTCTTC. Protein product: CASSPGPREGEQFF.

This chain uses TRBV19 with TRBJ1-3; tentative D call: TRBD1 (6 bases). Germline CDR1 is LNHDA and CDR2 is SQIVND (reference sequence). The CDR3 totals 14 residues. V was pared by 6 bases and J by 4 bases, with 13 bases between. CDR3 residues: CASRPPGQGNTIYF. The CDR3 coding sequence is TGTGCCAGTAGACCCCCCGGACAGGGAAACACCATATATTTT.

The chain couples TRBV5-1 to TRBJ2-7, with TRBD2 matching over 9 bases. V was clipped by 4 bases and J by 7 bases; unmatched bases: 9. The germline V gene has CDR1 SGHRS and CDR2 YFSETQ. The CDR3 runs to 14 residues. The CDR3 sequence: CASSGAGGVLEQYF. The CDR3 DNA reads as TGCGCCAGCAGCGGAGCGGGAGGAGTTCTGGAGCAGTACTTC. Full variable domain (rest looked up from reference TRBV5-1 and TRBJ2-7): KAGVTQTPRYLIKTRGQQVTLSCSPISGHRSVSWYQQTPGQGLQFLFEYFSETQRNKGNFPGRFSGRQFSNSRSEMNVSTLELGDSALYLCASSGAGGVLEQYFGPGTRLTVT.

CDR3 sequence reads: CASSPGLAGEGAYTDTQYF. CDR3 bases: TGTGCCAGCAGCCCAGGACTAGCGGGTGAAGGGGCGTACACAGATACGCAGTATTTT. The chain links TRBV7-3 to TRBJ2-3; 11 positions agree with TRBD2. V was pared by 5 bases and J by 2 bases, with 15 bases of the junction left unmatched. Per the germline V gene, CDR1 is SGHTA and CDR2 is FQGTGA. The CDR3 runs 19 residues. Drawing the rest from reference TRBV7-3 and TRBJ2-3, the complete variable domain is GAGVSQTPSNKVTEKGKYVELRCDPISGHTALYWYRQSLGQGPEFLIYFQGTGAADDSGLPNDRFFAVRPEGSVSTLKIQRTERGDSAVYLCASSPGLAGEGAYTDTQYFGPGTRLTVL.

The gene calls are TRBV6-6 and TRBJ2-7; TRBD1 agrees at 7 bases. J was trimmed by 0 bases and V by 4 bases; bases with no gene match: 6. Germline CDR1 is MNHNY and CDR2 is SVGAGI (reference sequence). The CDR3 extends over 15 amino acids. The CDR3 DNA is TGTGCCAGCAGTTGGGACAGTTCGAGCTCCTACGAGCAGTACTTC. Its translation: CASSWDSSSSYEQYF.

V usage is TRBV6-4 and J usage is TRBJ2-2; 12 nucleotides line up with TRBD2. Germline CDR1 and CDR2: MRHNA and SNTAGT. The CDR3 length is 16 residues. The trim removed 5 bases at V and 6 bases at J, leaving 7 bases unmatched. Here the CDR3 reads CASSPRTSGISGELFF. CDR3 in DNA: TGTGCCAGCAGTCCTCGGACTAGCGGGATTTCCGGGGAGCTGTTTTTT.

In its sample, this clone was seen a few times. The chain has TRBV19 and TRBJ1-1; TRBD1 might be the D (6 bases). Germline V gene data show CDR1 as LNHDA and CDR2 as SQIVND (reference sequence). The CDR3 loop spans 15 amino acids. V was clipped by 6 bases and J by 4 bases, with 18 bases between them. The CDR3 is CASSPTWGGATEAFF. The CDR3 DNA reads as TGTGCCAGTAGCCCTACCTGGGGGGGGGCCACTGAAGCTTTCTTT.

The CDR3 nucleotides read TGTGCCAGCAGCCGACAGCCTAGCACAGATACGCAGTATTTT. Residues: CASSRQPSTDTQYF. The chain uses TRBV14 and TRBJ2-3; tentative D call: TRBD1 (5 bases). CDR1 is SGHDN and CDR2 is FVKESK in the germline V gene. The CDR3 runs to 14 residues. The V end lost 4 bases, the J end lost 0 bases, and 8 bases lay between the germline ends.

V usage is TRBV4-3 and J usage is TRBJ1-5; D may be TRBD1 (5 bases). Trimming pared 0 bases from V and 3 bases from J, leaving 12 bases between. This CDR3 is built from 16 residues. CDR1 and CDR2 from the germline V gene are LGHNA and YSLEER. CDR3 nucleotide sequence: TGCGCCAGCAGCCAAGAAAGGGCAGGGATCAATCAGCCCCAGCATTTT. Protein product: CASSQERAGINQPQHF.

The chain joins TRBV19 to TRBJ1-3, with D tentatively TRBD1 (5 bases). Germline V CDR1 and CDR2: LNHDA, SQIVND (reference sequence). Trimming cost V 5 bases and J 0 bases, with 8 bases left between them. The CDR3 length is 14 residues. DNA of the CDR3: TGTGCCAGTAGTCCGACAGTCTCTGGAAACACCATATATTTT. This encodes CASSPTVSGNTIYF.

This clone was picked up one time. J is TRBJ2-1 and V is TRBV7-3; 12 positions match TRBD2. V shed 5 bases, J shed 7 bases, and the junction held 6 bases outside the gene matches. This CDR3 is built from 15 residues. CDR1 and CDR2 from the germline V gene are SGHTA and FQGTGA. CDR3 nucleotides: TGTGCCAGCAGCGCTAGCGGGAGGGCCAGGAATGAGCAGTTCTTC. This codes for CASSASGRARNEQFF.

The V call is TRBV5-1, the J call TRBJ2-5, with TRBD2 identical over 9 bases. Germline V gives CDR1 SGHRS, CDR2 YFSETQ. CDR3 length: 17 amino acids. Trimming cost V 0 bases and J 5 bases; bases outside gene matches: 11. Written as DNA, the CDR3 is TGCGCCAGCAGCTTGGGGGGGACTAGCCACCTCCGGGAGACCCAGTACTTC. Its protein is CASSLGGTSHLRETQYF.

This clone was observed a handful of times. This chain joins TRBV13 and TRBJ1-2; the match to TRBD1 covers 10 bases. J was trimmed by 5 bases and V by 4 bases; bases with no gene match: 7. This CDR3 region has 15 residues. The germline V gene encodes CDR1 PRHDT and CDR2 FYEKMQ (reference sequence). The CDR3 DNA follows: TGTGCCAGCAGCTCAGGCGGGACAGGGGCTTATGGCTACACCTTC. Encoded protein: CASSSGGTGAYGYTF. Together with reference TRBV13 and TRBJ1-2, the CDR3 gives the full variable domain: AAGVIQSPRHLIKEKRETATLKCYPIPRHDTVYWYQQGPGQDPQFLISFYEKMQSDKGSIPDRFSAQQFSDYHSELNMSSLELGDSALYFCASSSGGTGAYGYTFGSGTRLTVV.

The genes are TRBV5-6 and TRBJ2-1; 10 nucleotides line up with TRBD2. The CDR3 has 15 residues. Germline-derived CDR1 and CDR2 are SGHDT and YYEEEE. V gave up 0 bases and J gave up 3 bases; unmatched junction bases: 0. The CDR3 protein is CASSLGTSGYNEQFF. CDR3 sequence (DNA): TGTGCCAGCAGCTTGGGGACTAGCGGCTACAATGAGCAGTTCTTC.

The CDR3, as DNA: TGTGCCTGGAACCACAGGGGGCGAATGTCCTACGAGCAGTACTTC. Translating it yields CAWNHRGRMSYEQYF. The chain recombines TRBV30 with TRBJ2-7, with 9 bases aligning to TRBD1. In germline, CDR1 is GTSNPN, CDR2 SVGIG (reference sequence). There are 15 residues in the CDR3. J lost 1 base, V lost 4 bases, and 8 bases had no gene match.

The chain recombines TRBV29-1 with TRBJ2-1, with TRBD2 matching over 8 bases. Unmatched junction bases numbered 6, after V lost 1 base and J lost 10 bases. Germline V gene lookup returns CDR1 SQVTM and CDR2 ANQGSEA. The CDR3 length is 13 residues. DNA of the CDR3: TGCAGCGTTGAAGTAGGGCCGGGGGGGGAGCAGTTCTTC. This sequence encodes CSVEVGPGGEQFF.

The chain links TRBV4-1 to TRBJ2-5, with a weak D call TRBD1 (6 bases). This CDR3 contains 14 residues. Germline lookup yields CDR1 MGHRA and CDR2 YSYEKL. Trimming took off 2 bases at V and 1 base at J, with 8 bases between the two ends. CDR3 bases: TGCGCCAGCAGCCAATGGACAGCCCAAGAGACCCAGTACTTC. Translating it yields CASSQWTAQETQYF.

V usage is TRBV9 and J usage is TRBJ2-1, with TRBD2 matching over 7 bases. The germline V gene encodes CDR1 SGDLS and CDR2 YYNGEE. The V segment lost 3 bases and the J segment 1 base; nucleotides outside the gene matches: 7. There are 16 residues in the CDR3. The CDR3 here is CASSGYASGSYNEQFF. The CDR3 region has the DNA TGTGCCAGCAGCGGTTACGCTAGCGGATCCTACAATGAGCAGTTCTTC.